This TCR beta chain was identified during a study of blood T cell repertoires in COVID-19. Libraries were prepared by immunoSEQ multiplex PCR; TCRdb keeps only in-frame clonotypes and omits some of them. The repertoire holds roughly 280,000 clones, approximately 90% seen once, with 3% in the top ten. The germline gives CDR1 SNHLY, CDR2 FYNNEI. The CDR3 sequence is 17 residues long. The J segment lost 2 bases and the V segment lost 6 bases, leaving 16 bases of the junction unmatched. The TCR was taken from a woman in her 50s who had recovered from COVID-19. The chain has TRBV2 and TRBJ2-7, with 7 nucleotides matching TRBD1. Sequenced: PBMCs or T cells enriched from blood (not recorded which). The CDR3 here is CASSELFWDSGTYEQYF. The CDR3 DNA reads as TGTGCCAGCAGCGAACTTTTTTGGGACAGCGGCACCTACGAGCAGTACTTC. Drawing the rest from reference TRBV2 and TRBJ2-7, the complete variable domain is EPEVTQTPSHQVTQMGQEVILRCVPISNHLYFYWYRQILGQKVEFLVSFYNNEISEKSEIFDDQFSVERPDGSNFTLKIRSTKLEDSAMYFCASSELFWDSGTYEQYFGPGTRLTVT.